The rows below give T cell receptor beta chains drawn from one sample of a study of identical twins. TCRdb independently ran MiXCR on the 5' RACE reads; one entry per CDR3 protein. The profile shows approximately 700,000 distinct CDR3 sequences, 5.5% to 7.5% of them singletons. The sequencing sample was made of naive T cells sorted from blood. The receptors come from a man between 18 and 35 years old in good health. CDR3s include the opening cysteine and the closing phenylalanine or tryptophan. The D gene is left open where the match is weak. Not all rows give a size; the values are once, few, many and, for expanded clones, a class.

V	size	D	J	CDR3	DNA
TRBV5-6	many	NA	TRBJ2-7	CASSPLRGKPYEQYF	TGTGCCAGCAGCCCGTTGAGGGGCAAACCCTACGAGCAGTACTTC
TRBV11-2	many	NA	TRBJ1-2	CASSSRPYIGYTF	TGTGCCAGCAGCTCCCGCCCGTATATAGGCTACACCTTC
TRBV6-4	few	NA	TRBJ2-1	CASSILGSLRYNEQFF	TGTGCCAGCAGTATATTGGGGTCCCTTCGCTACAATGAGCAGTTCTTC
TRBV15	few	NA	TRBJ2-2	CATSENRWGSSTGELFF	TGTGCCACCAGCGAGAATCGGTGGGGGTCCTCCACCGGGGAGCTGTTTTTT
TRBV4-3	few	TRBD1	TRBJ2-7	CASSLEMDRVEQYF	TGCGCCAGCAGCCTAGAGATGGACAGGGTCGAGCAGTACTTC
TRBV5-5	NA	TRBD2	TRBJ2-1	CASSLVVASGKINEQFF	TGTGCCAGCAGCTTGGTTGTCGCTAGCGGGAAAATCAATGAGCAGTTCTTC
TRBV12-3/TRBV12-4	NA	NA	TRBJ2-3	CASSFSQGWGTDTQYF	TGTGCCAGCAGTTTTAGCCAGGGGTGGGGTACAGATACGCAGTATTTT
TRBV30	NA	TRBD2	TRBJ2-2	CAWSRPGAGGNTGELFF	TGTGCCTGGAGTCGACCGGGGGCGGGAGGGAACACCGGGGAGCTGTTTTTT
TRBV10-2	many	TRBD2	TRBJ2-3	CASTVAGVATDTQYF	TGCGCCAGCACCGTAGCGGGAGTAGCTACAGATACGCAGTATTTT
TRBV6-1	many	NA	TRBJ2-3	CASSDGGDLRDTQYF	TGTGCCAGCAGTGACGGAGGAGACCTCCGCGATACGCAGTATTTT